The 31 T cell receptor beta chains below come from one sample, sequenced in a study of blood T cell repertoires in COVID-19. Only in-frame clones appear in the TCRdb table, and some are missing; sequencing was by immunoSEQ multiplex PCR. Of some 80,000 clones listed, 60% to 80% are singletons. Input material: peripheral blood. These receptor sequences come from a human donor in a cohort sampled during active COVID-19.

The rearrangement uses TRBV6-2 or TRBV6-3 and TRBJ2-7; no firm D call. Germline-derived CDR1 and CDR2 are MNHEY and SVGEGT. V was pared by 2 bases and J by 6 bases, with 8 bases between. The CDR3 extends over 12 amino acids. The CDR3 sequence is CASSYNGGEQYF. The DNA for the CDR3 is TGTGCCAGCAGTTACAACGGCGGCGAGCAGTACTTC.

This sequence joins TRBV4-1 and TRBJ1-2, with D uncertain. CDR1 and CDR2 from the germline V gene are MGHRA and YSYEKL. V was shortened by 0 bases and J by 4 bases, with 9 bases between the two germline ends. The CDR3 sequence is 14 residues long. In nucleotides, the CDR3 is TGCGCCAGCAGCCAAGAGTCCAACGGCTATGGCTACACCTTC. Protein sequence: CASSQESNGYGYTF.

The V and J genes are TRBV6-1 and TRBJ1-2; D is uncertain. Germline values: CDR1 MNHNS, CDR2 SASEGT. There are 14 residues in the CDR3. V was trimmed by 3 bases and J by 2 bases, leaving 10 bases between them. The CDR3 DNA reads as TGTGCCAGCAGTGAGGCAGAATCGAACTATGGCTACACCTTC. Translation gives CASSEAESNYGYTF.

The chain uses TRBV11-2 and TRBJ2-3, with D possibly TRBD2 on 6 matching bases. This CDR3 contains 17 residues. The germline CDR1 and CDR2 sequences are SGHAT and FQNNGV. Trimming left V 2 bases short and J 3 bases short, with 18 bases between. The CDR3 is CASSLLLGFGGTDTQYF. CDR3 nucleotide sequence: TGTGCCAGCAGCTTATTACTTGGCTTTGGGGGGACAGATACGCAGTATTTT.

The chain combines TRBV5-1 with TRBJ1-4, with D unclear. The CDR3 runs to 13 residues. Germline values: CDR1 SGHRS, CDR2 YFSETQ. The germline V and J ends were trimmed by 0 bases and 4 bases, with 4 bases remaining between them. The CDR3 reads CASSLGGNEKLFF. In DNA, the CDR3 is TGCGCCAGCAGCTTGGGCGGTAATGAAAAACTGTTTTTT.

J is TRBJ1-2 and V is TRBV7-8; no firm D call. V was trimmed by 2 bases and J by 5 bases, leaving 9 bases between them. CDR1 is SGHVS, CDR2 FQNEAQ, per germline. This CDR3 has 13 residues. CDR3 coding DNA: TGTGCCAGCAGCTTATCCCAGGAATATGGCTACACCTTC. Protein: CASSLSQEYGYTF.

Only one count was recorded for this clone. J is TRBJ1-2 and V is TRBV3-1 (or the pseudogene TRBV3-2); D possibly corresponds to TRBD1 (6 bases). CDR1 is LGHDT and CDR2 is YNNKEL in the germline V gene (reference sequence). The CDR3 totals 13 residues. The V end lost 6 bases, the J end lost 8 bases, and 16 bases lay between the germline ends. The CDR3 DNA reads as TGTGCCAGCAGTCAACAGGGCTTCGGCGGCTACACCTTC. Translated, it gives CASSQQGFGGYTF.

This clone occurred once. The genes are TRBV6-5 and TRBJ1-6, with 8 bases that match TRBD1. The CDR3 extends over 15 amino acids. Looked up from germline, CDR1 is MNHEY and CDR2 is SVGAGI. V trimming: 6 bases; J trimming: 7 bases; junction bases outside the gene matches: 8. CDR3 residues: CASRTTDRVNSPLHF. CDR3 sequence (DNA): TGTGCCAGCAGAACAACGGACAGGGTGAATTCACCCCTCCACTTT.

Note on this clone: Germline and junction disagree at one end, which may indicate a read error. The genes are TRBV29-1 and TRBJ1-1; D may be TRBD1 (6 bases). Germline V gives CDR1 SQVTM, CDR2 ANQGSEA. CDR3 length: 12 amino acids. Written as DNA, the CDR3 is TGCAGCGGAGGACAGATGAACACTGAAGTTTTCTTT. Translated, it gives CSGGQMNTEVFF.

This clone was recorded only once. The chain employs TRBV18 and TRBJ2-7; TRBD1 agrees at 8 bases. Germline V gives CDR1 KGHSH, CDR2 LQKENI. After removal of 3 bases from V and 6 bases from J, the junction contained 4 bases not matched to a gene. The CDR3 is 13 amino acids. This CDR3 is CASSPGQAAEQYF. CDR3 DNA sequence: TGTGCCAGCTCACCGGGACAGGCGGCCGAGCAGTACTTC.

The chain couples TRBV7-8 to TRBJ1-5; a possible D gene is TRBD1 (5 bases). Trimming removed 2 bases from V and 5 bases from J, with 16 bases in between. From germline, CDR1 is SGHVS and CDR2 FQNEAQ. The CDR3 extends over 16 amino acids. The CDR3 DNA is TGTGCCAGCAGCTTAATGGACACAGGTTCCTATCAGCCCCAGCATTTT. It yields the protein CASSLMDTGSYQPQHF.

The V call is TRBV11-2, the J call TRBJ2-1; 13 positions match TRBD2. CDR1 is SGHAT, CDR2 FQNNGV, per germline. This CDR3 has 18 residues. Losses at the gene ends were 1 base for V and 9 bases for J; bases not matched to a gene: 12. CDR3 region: CASSLGTSGGSLGGEQFF. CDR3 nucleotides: TGTGCCAGCAGCTTAGGGACTAGCGGGGGCTCCCTGGGAGGTGAGCAGTTCTTC.

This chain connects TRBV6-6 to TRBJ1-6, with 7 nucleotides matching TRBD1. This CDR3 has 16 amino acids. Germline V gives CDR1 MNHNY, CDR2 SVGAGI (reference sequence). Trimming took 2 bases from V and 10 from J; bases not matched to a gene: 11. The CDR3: CASSYQTGRRESPLHF. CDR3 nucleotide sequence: TGTGCCAGCAGTTACCAGACAGGGCGCCGGGAATCACCCCTCCACTTT.

In nucleotides, the CDR3 is TGCGCCAGCAGCTTGGAGGGAGGTAATTCACCCCTCCACTTT. This codes for CASSLEGGNSPLHF. The chain is built from TRBV5-1 and TRBJ1-6; D ambiguous. The V end was cut by 0 bases, the J end by 6 bases, with 7 bases between. Germline loops: CDR1 SGHRS, CDR2 YFSETQ. The CDR3 has 14 residues.

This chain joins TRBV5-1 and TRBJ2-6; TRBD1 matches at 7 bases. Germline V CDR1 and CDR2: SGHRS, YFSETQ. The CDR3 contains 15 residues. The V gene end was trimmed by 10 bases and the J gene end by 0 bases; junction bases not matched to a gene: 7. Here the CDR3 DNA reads TGCGCCGGGCGGCCAGGGGGCTCTGGGGCCAACGTCCTGACTTTC. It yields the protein CAGRPGGSGANVLTF.

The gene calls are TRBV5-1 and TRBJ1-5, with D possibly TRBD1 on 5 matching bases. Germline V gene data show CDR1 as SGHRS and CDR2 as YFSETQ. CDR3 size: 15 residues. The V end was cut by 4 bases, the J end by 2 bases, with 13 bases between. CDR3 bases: TGCGCCAGCAGCGAAGGAGGGACCCGCAATCAGCCCCAGCATTTT. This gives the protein CASSEGGTRNQPQHF.

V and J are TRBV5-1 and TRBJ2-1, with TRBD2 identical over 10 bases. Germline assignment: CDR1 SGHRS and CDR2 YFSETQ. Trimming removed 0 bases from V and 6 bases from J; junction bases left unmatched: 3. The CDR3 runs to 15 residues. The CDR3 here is CASSLVSSGGNEQFF. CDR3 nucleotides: TGCGCCAGCAGCTTGGTTTCTAGCGGGGGCAATGAGCAGTTCTTC.

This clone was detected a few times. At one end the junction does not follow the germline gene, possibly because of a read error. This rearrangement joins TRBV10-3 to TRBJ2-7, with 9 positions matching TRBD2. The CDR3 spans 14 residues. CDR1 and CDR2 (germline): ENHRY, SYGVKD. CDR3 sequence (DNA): TGTGCCATCGGTGAGCGGGGGGACTCCTACGAGCAGTACTTC. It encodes CAIGERGDSYEQYF.

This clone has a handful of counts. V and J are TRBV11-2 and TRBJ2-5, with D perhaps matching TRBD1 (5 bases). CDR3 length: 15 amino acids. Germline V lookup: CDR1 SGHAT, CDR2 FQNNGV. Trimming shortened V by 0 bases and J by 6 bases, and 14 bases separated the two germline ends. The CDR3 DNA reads TGTGCCAGCAGCTTAGATTTCGCAGGGTTAAAGACCCAGTACTTC. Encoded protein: CASSLDFAGLKTQYF.

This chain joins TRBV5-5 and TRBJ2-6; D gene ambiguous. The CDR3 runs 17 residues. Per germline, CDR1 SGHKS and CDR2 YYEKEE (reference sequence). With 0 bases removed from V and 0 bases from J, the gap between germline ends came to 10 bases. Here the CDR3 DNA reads TGTGCCAGCAGCTTGGGGGCAGGAACCTCTGGGGCCAACGTCCTGACTTTC. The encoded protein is CASSLGAGTSGANVLTF. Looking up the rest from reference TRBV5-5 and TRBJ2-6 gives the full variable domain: DAGVTQSPTHLIKTRGQQVTLRCSPISGHKSVSWYQQVLGQGPQFIFQYYEKEERGRGNFPDRFSARQFPNYSSELNVNALLLGDSALYLCASSLGAGTSGANVLTFGAGSRLTVL.

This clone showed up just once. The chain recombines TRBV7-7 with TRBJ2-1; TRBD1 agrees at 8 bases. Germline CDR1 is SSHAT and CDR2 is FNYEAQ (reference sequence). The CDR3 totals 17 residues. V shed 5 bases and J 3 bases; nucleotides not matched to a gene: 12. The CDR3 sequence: CASSLNPTGVGYNEQFF. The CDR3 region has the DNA TGTGCCAGCAGCCTTAACCCGACAGGGGTAGGCTACAATGAGCAGTTCTTC.

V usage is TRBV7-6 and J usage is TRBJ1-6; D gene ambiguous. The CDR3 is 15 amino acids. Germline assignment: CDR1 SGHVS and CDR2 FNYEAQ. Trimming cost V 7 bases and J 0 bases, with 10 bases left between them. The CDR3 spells CASTPLSSYNSPLHF. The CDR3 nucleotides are TGTGCCAGCACCCCGCTGAGCTCCTATAATTCACCCCTCCACTTT.

The CDR3 DNA reads as TGTGCCAGCAGCTTGGTCGGTAGCAATCAGCCCCAGCATTTT. Protein product: CASSLVGSNQPQHF. The chain carries TRBV5-4 and TRBJ1-5; no clear D. The CDR3 runs 14 residues. Trimming removed 0 bases at V and 0 bases at J, with 4 bases between. CDR1 is SGHNT, CDR2 YYREEE, per germline (reference sequence).

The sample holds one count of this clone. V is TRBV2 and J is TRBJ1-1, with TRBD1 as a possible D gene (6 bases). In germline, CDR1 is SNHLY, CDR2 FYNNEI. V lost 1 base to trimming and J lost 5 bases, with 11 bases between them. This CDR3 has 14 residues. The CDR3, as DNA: TGTGCCAGCAGTGAAGTCAGGGGTTTGACTGAAGCTTTCTTT. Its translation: CASSEVRGLTEAFF.

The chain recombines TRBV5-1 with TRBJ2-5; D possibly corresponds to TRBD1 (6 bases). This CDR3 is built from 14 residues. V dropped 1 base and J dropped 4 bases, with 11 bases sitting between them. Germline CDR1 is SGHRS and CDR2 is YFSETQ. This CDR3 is CASSLSTGRETQYF. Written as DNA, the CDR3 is TGCGCCAGCAGCTTGTCCACAGGGAGAGAGACCCAGTACTTC.

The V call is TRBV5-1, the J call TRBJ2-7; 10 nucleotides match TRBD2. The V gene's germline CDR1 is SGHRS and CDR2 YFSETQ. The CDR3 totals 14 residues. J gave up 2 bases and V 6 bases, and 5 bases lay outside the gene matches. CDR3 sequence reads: CASTNLAGAYEQYF. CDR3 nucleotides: TGCGCCAGCACCAACCTAGCGGGGGCCTACGAGCAGTACTTC.

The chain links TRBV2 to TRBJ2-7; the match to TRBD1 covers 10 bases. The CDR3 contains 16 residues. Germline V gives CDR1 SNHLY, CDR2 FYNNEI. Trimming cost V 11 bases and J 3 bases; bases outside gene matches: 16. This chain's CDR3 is CAVAGTWRTGGYEQYF. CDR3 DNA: TGTGCCGTAGCAGGGACCTGGAGGACAGGGGGCTACGAGCAGTACTTC.

DNA of the CDR3: TGTGCCATCAGTGAGTCCAGGGGTACCGGGGAGCTGTTTTTT. Translated: CAISESRGTGELFF. The V gene is TRBV10-3, the J gene TRBJ2-2; D may be TRBD1 (6 bases). The CDR3 is 14 amino acids. V lost 0 bases to trimming and J lost 5 bases, with 7 bases between them. From germline, CDR1 is ENHRY and CDR2 SYGVKD.

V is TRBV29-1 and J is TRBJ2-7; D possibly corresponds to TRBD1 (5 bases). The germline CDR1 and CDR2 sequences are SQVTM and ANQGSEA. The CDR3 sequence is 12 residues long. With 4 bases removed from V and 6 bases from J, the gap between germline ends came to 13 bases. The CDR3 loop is CSVGQPSAEQYF. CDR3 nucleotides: TGCAGCGTTGGACAGCCCTCCGCCGAGCAGTACTTC.

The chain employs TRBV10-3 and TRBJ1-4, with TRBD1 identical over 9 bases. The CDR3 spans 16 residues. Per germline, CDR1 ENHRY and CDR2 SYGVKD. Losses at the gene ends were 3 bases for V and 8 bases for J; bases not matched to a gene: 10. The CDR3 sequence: CAISDPSGTGFEKLFF. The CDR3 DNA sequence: TGTGCCATCAGTGATCCCTCCGGGACAGGGTTCGAAAAACTGTTTTTT.

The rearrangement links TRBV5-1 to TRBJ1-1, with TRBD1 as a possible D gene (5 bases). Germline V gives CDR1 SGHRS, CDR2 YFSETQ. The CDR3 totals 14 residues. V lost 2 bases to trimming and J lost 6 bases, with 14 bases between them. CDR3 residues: CASSFAGGASEAFF. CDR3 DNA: TGCGCCAGCAGCTTTGCGGGGGGAGCGTCTGAAGCTTTCTTT.